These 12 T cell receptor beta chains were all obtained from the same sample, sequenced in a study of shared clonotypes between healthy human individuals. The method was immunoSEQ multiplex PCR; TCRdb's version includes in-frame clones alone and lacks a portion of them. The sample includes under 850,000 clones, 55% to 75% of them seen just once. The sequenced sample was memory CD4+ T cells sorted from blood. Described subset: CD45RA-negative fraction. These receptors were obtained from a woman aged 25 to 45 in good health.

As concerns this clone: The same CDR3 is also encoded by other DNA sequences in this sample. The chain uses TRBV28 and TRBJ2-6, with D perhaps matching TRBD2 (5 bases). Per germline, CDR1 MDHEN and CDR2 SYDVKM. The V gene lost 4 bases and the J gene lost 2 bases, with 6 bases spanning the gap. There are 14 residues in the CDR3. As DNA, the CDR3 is TGTGCCAGCAGTTCCGGGGCTGGGGCCAACGTCCTGACTTTC. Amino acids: CASSSGAGANVLTF.

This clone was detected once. The CDR3 DNA sequence: TGTGCCAGTAGTAGAGACGGGACAGCCTACGAGCAGTACTTC. Its protein product is CASSRDGTAYEQYF. V is TRBV19 and J is TRBJ2-7, with 7 bases aligning to TRBD1. Germline V gene sequence: CDR1 LNHDA, CDR2 SQIVND (reference sequence). The trim removed 4 bases at V and 2 bases at J, leaving 5 bases unmatched. This CDR3 has 14 residues.

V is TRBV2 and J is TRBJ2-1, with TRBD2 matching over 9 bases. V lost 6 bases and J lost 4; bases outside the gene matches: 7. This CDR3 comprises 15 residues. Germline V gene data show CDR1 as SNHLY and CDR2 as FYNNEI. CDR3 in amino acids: CASSQRLAVYNEQFF. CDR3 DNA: TGTGCCAGCAGCCAAAGACTAGCGGTTTACAATGAGCAGTTCTTC.

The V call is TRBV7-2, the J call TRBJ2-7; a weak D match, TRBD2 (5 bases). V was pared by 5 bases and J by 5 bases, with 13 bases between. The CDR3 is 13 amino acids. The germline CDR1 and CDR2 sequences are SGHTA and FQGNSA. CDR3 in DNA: TGTGCCAGCAGCCCATCATACGGGGACGAGCAGTACTTC. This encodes CASSPSYGDEQYF.

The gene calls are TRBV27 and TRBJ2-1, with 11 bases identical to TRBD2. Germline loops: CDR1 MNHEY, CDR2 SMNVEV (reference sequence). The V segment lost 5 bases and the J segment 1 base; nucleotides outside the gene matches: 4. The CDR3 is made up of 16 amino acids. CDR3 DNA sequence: TGTGCCAGCAGTCCGATAGCGGGGGGGTCCTACAATGAGCAGTTCTTC. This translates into CASSPIAGGSYNEQFF.

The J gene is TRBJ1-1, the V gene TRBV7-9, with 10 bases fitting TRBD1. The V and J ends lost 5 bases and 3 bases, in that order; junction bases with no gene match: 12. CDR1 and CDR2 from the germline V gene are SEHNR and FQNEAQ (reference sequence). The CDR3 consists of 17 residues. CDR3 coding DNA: TGTGCCAGCAGCCTCGGACCGGGACAGGGGTTCTACACTGAAGCTTTCTTT. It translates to CASSLGPGQGFYTEAFF.

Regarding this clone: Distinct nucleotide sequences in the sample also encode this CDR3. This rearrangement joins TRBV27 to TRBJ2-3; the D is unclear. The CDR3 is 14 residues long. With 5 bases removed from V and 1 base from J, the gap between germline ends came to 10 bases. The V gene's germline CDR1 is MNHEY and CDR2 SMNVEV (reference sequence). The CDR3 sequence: CASSLQRGTDTQYF. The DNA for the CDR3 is TGTGCCAGCAGTCTCCAAAGGGGCACAGATACGCAGTATTTT.

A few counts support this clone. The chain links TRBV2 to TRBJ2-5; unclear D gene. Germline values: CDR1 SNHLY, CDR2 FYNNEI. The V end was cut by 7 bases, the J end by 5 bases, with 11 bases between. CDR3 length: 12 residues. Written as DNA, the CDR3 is TGTGCCAGCAATCAGGTCCGGGAGACCCAGTACTTC. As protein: CASNQVRETQYF. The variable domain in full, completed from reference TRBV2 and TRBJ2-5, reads EPEVTQTPSHQVTQMGQEVILRCVPISNHLYFYWYRQILGQKVEFLVSFYNNEISEKSEIFDDQFSVERPDGSNFTLKIRSTKLEDSAMYFCASNQVRETQYFGPGTRLLVL.

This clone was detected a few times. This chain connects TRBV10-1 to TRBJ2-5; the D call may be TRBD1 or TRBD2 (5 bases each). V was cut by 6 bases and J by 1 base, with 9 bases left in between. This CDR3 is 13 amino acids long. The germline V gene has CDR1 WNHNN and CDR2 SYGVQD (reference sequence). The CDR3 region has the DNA TGCGCCAGCAGCCGGGACGTCCAAGAGACCCAGTACTTC. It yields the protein CASSRDVQETQYF.

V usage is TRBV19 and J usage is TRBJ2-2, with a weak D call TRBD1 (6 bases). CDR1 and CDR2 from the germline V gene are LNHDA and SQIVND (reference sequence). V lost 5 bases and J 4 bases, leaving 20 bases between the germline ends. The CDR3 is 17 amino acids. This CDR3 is CASSEGTPSRGTGELFF. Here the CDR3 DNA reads TGTGCCAGTAGTGAGGGGACACCCTCCCGCGGCACCGGGGAGCTGTTTTTT.

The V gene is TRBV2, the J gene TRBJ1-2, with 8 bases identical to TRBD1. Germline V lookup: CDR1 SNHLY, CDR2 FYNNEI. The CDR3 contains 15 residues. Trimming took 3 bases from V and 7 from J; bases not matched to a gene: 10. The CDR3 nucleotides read TGTGCCAGCAGTGAGCGACAGGGGAGAGTTGCTGGCTACACCTTC. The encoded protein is CASSERQGRVAGYTF.

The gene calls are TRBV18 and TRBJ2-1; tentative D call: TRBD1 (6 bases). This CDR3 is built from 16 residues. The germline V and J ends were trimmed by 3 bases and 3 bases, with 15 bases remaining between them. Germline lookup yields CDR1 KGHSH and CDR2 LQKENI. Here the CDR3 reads CASSPLGGKGYNEQFF. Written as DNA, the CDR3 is TGTGCCAGCTCACCCCTAGGGGGTAAAGGCTACAATGAGCAGTTCTTC.